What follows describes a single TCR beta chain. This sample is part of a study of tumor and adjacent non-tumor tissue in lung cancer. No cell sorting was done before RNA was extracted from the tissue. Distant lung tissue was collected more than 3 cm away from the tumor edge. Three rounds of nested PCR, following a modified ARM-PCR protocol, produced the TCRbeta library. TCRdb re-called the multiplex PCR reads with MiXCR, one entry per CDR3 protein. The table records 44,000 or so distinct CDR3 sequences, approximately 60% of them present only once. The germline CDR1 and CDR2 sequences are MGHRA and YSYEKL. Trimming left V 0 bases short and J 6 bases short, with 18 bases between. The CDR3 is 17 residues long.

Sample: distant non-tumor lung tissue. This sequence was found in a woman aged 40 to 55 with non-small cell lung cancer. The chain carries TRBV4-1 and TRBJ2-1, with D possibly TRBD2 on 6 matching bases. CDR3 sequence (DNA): TGCGCCAGCAGCCAAGAAGGTGGTGAACCGGGGGTCAATGAGCAGTTCTTC. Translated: CASSQEGGEPGVNEQFF.